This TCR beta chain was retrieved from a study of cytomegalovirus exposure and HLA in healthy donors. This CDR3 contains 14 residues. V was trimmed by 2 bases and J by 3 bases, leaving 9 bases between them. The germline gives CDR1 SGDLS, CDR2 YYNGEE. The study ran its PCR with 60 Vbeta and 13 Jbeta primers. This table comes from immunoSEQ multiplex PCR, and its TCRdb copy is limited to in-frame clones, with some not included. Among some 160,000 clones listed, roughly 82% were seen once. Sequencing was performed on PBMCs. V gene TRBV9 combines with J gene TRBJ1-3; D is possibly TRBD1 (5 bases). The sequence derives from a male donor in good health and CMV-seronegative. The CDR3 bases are TGTGCCAGCAGCGTCCGGACAAGTGGAAACACCATATATTTT. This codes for CASSVRTSGNTIYF.